A selection of T cell receptor beta chains follows, all from one sample in a study of Graves' ophthalmopathy and Graves' hyperthyroidism. TCRdb analysed the multiplex PCR reads with MiXCR anew, one entry per CDR3 protein. The profile shows about 400,000 distinct CDR3 sequences, about 16% of them singletons. The sequencing input was peripheral blood. Source of these receptors: a woman in her late teens or twenties with Graves' ophthalmopathy. Both conserved end residues are part of each CDR3.

j_call v_call cdr3_aa
TRBJ2-2 TRBV19 CASSIVLFTGANTGELFF
TRBJ2-7 TRBV2 CASSRISEQYF
TRBJ2-7 TRBV29-1 CSARDRGRYEQYF
TRBJ2-5 TRBV3-1 CAGSQSGGQETQYF
TRBJ2-7 TRBV3-1 CASSLRGSNYEQYF
TRBJ2-3 TRBV24-1 CATGGGDRAGTDTQYF
TRBJ1-1 TRBV28 CASSFQGTGITEAFF
TRBJ1-3 TRBV19 CASKGGWSSGNTIYF
TRBJ2-5 TRBV7-2 CASSFWPQGRETQYF
TRBJ1-2 TRBV7-2 CASSSEPLKDSYTF
TRBJ2-3 TRBV15 CATSGQQTMGDTQYF
TRBJ2-2 TRBV6-1 CASSGRGYGSNTGELFF
TRBJ2-7 TRBV29-1 CSGSSGITYEQYF
TRBJ2-4 TRBV6-1 CASSKGLAKNIQYF
TRBJ2-6 TRBV29-1 CSVVLRGVEGANVLTF
TRBJ1-1 TRBV6-1 CASSETGRGTEAFF
TRBJ1-6 TRBV6-1 CASSERGLGNSPLHF
TRBJ2-7 TRBV6-5 CATSVGSGEQYF
TRBJ2-7 TRBV6-5 CASSNRGTPPYEQYF
TRBJ1-1 TRBV11-2 CASSLGLTEAFF
TRBJ2-2 TRBV4-3 CASSQGKQVNTGELFF
TRBJ1-1 TRBV5-1 CASSLEVRGYTEAFF
TRBJ1-3 TRBV20-1 CSAMLASGNTIYF
TRBJ1-1 TRBV25-1 CASSSHRTDGEAFF
TRBJ2-5 TRBV11-3 CASSLSAARTNQETQYF
TRBJ1-1 TRBV24-1 CATFLGNTEAFF
TRBJ2-3 TRBV12-3/TRBV12-4 CASSLTRWDTQYF
TRBJ1-5 TRBV7-2 CASSLETYSNQPQHF
TRBJ2-7 TRBV27 CASSRTSIYEQYF
TRBJ1-5 TRBV12-3/TRBV12-4 CASSSGQGLTAQHF
TRBJ1-6 TRBV5-1 CGSSLRARGYSPLHF
TRBJ2-2 TRBV7-3 CASSSGHSTGELFF
TRBJ1-1 TRBV3-1 CATRWGTEAFF
TRBJ1-5 TRBV19 CASIGRGLSQPQHF
TRBJ1-3 TRBV18 CASSPGTGTGNTIYF
TRBJ1-6 TRBV12-3/TRBV12-4 CASSLSSYNSPLHF
TRBJ1-1 TRBV7-2 CASSLAALNTEAFF
TRBJ1-1 TRBV29-1 CSVNQLSINTEAFF
TRBJ2-7 TRBV12-5 CASGAPGRGTYEQYF
TRBJ2-5 TRBV7-2 CASSLVAIQETQYF
TRBJ1-2 TRBV6-5 CASSPDRRGYTF
TRBJ1-5 TRBV6-1 CASRTGRDINQPQHF
TRBJ1-2 TRBV5-5 CASSVGPGQGASYTF